One sample yielded the 15 T cell receptor beta chains listed below, sequenced in a study of blood T cell repertoires in COVID-19. Only in-frame clones appear in the TCRdb table, and some are missing; sequencing was by immunoSEQ multiplex PCR. The table shows about 40,000 clones, with 85% occurring only once. Sequenced material: peripheral blood. The receptors come from a human donor in a cohort sampled during active COVID-19.

This sequence joins TRBV5-6 and TRBJ2-3, with D unclear. With 1 base removed from V and 0 bases from J, the gap between germline ends came to 9 bases. Germline CDR1 SGHDT, CDR2 YYEEEE. The CDR3 is 15 residues long. The chain's CDR3 is CASSLNPTSTDTQYF. The CDR3 region has the DNA TGTGCCAGCAGCTTGAACCCGACTAGCACAGATACGCAGTATTTT.

The rearrangement joins TRBV7-9 to TRBJ1-2, with 8 bases that match TRBD1. CDR3 length: 15 residues. Per the germline V gene, CDR1 is SEHNR and CDR2 is FQNEAQ (reference sequence). V was clipped by 5 bases and J by 8 bases; unmatched bases: 13. The CDR3 region is CASSVHTTGAGGYTF. As DNA, the CDR3 is TGTGCCAGCAGCGTACATACGACAGGGGCTGGGGGCTACACCTTC.

The J gene is TRBJ2-1, the V gene TRBV3-1 (or the pseudogene TRBV3-2); tentative D call: TRBD2 (6 bases). The length of the CDR3 is 12 residues. Germline CDR1 reads LGHDT; CDR2 reads YNNKEL (reference sequence). V dropped 4 bases and J dropped 8 bases, with 9 bases sitting between them. CDR3 sequence (DNA): TGTGCCAGCAGCCCGGGAGCATATGAGCAGTTCTTC. It translates to CASSPGAYEQFF.

This clone appeared once. The rearrangement uses TRBV9 and TRBJ1-5; D gene unclear. The V and J ends lost 0 bases and 5 bases respectively, with 9 bases between them. Germline V gives CDR1 SGDLS, CDR2 YYNGEE. The CDR3 sequence is 14 residues long. The CDR3 here is CASSVATLDQPQHF. The DNA of the CDR3 is TGTGCCAGCAGCGTAGCCACTCTTGATCAGCCCCAGCATTTT.

The rearrangement joins TRBV5-4 to TRBJ2-3; TRBD1 matches 10 bases. Germline trimming cut 2 bases from V and 2 bases from J; bases unmatched to any gene: 5. CDR3 length equals 16 residues. CDR1 is SGHNT and CDR2 is YYREEE in the germline V gene (reference sequence). DNA for the CDR3: TGTGCCAGCAGCTTCGGGACAGGGGTTCTCACAGATACGCAGTATTTT. The encoded protein is CASSFGTGVLTDTQYF. Complete variable domain (other parts from reference TRBV5-4 and TRBJ2-3): ETGVTQSPTHLIKTRGQQVTLRCSSQSGHNTVSWYQQALGQGPQFIFQYYREEENGRGNFPPRFSGLQFPNYSSELNVNALELDDSALYLCASSFGTGVLTDTQYFGPGTRLTVL.

This chain links TRBV19 with TRBJ1-1; 11 bases are a match to TRBD1. The V gene end was trimmed by 6 bases and the J gene end by 4 bases; junction bases not matched to a gene: 7. CDR3 size: 15 residues. Germline assignment: CDR1 LNHDA and CDR2 SQIVND (reference sequence). CDR3 sequence (DNA): TGTGCCAGTAGAGGGAGGACAGGGGGCGTCACTGAAGCTTTCTTT. Amino acid sequence: CASRGRTGGVTEAFF.

This chain connects TRBV6-1 to TRBJ2-1; D is uncertain. In germline, CDR1 is MNHNS, CDR2 SASEGT. The CDR3 loop spans 15 amino acids. The V end lost 1 base, the J end lost 0 bases, and 7 bases lay between the germline ends. DNA of the CDR3: TGTGCCAGCAGTGAAGGGGCAGTCTCCTACAATGAGCAGTTCTTC. This codes for CASSEGAVSYNEQFF.

The chain is built from TRBV18 and TRBJ2-3; TRBD1 might be the D (6 bases). From germline, CDR1 is KGHSH and CDR2 LQKENI. CDR3 length equals 16 residues. The V end was cut by 0 bases, the J end by 4 bases, with 14 bases between. Here the CDR3 DNA reads TGTGCCAGCTCACCACCCGCAGGGGAAGAGGCAGATACGCAGTATTTT. Residues: CASSPPAGEEADTQYF.

The chain recombines TRBV9 with TRBJ2-3; D is possibly TRBD1 (6 bases). The CDR3 length is 15 residues. The germline V gene has CDR1 SGDLS and CDR2 YYNGEE. Deletions cut 3 bases from V and 4 bases from J, with 15 bases between. The CDR3 protein is CASSGRQGRADTQYF. In DNA form, the CDR3 reads TGTGCCAGCAGCGGCCGGCAGGGGCGGGCAGATACGCAGTATTTT.

The chain couples TRBV7-9 to TRBJ1-1, with D unclear. Trimming pared 5 bases from V and 5 bases from J, leaving 12 bases between. The CDR3 sequence is 13 residues long. CDR1 is SEHNR, CDR2 FQNEAQ, per germline (reference sequence). The CDR3: CASSDQEETEAFF. CDR3 coding DNA: TGTGCCAGCAGCGACCAGGAGGAAACTGAAGCTTTCTTT.

The gene calls are TRBV11-3 and TRBJ2-7, with D possibly TRBD1 on 6 matching bases. Germline values: CDR1 SGHNT, CDR2 YENEEA. Trimming left V 5 bases short and J 6 bases short, with 20 bases between. The CDR3 has 15 residues. The CDR3: CASSPTQGIPGEQYF. The CDR3 coding sequence is TGTGCCAGCAGCCCGACGCAGGGGATCCCCGGCGAGCAGTACTTC.

The chain carries TRBV7-9 and TRBJ1-1; TRBD1 matches 9 bases. Germline CDR1 and CDR2: SEHNR and FQNEAQ (reference sequence). The CDR3 is made up of 15 amino acids. J gave up 3 bases and V 1 base, and 3 bases lay outside the gene matches. The CDR3 protein is CASSLEQGAYTEAFF. In nucleotides, the CDR3 is TGTGCCAGCAGCTTAGAACAGGGGGCTTACACTGAAGCTTTCTTT.

V usage is TRBV3-1 (or the pseudogene TRBV3-2) and J usage is TRBJ1-6; 7 bases line up with TRBD1. The CDR3 loop spans 19 amino acids. Per the germline V gene, CDR1 is LGHDT and CDR2 is YNNKEL (reference sequence). With V trimmed by 4 bases and J by 0 bases, 12 bases remained unmatched. Here the CDR3 DNA reads TGTGCCAGCAGCCTCCGGCGACGGGGACAGAGCTCCTATAATTCACCCCTCCACTTT. Amino acid sequence: CASSLRRRGQSSYNSPLHF.

This chain uses TRBV5-1 with TRBJ2-3; D unclear. The CDR3 totals 15 residues. Germline-derived CDR1 and CDR2 are SGHRS and YFSETQ. Trimming left V 4 bases short and J 2 bases short, with 14 bases between. This CDR3 reads CASSPGLALTDTQYF. CDR3 coding DNA: TGCGCCAGCAGCCCCGGTTTAGCACTCACAGATACGCAGTATTTT.

The chain employs TRBV19 and TRBJ2-1, with D maybe TRBD2 (5 bases). Germline CDR1 LNHDA, CDR2 SQIVND (reference sequence). V lost 10 bases and J 4 bases, leaving 11 bases between the germline ends. CDR3 size: 12 residues. The CDR3 reads CATRTDYNEQFF. CDR3 bases: TGTGCCACCAGGACTGATTACAATGAGCAGTTCTTC.